Listed below are T cell receptor beta chains from one sample, sequenced in a study of blood T cell repertoires in COVID-19. Libraries were prepared by immunoSEQ multiplex PCR; TCRdb keeps only in-frame clonotypes and omits some of them. Of around 190,000 clones listed, approximately 90% are singletons. The sample taken for sequencing was peripheral blood. Source of these receptors: a man aged 50 to 59 with COVID-19, enrolled during active disease. CDR3s include the opening cysteine and the closing phenylalanine or tryptophan. Each record gives: CDR3 protein, J gene, V gene.

CDR3aa: CASSPRSRRGGEKLFF
j_gene: TRBJ1-4
v_gene: TRBV27

CDR3aa: CASSQVGGVNNEQFF
j_gene: TRBJ2-1
v_gene: TRBV3-1/TRBV3-2

CDR3aa: CATTVGQINYGYTF
j_gene: TRBJ1-2
v_gene: TRBV28

CDR3aa: CATSQRGISTDTQYF
j_gene: TRBJ2-3
v_gene: TRBV7-9

CDR3aa: CASSLGTGARELFF
j_gene: TRBJ2-2
v_gene: TRBV7-6

CDR3aa: CASSVGGRGVYEQYF
j_gene: TRBJ2-7
v_gene: TRBV9

CDR3aa: CASSPPGQLRNEQFF
j_gene: TRBJ2-1
v_gene: TRBV19

CDR3aa: CASSPRTGGAYGYTF
j_gene: TRBJ1-2
v_gene: TRBV18

CDR3aa: CASRDGSGATDTQYF
j_gene: TRBJ2-3
v_gene: TRBV7-9

CDR3aa: CASSAEATEYGYTF
j_gene: TRBJ1-2
v_gene: TRBV2

CDR3aa: CSASPASSYNEQFF
j_gene: TRBJ2-1
v_gene: TRBV20-1

CDR3aa: CSVDYGRGDTQYF
j_gene: TRBJ2-3
v_gene: TRBV29-1

CDR3aa: CAISVRGAPTGELFF
j_gene: TRBJ2-2
v_gene: TRBV10-3

CDR3aa: CASSSGPQGDTEAFF
j_gene: TRBJ1-1
v_gene: TRBV5-1

CDR3aa: CASSPRQGKNIQYF
j_gene: TRBJ2-4
v_gene: TRBV5-1

CDR3aa: CASSLLRGTEAFF
j_gene: TRBJ1-1
v_gene: TRBV11-3

CDR3aa: CASSEAEPGLGF
j_gene: TRBJ2-3
v_gene: TRBV2

CDR3aa: CASSLRGEGGYF
j_gene: TRBJ2-7
v_gene: TRBV5-6